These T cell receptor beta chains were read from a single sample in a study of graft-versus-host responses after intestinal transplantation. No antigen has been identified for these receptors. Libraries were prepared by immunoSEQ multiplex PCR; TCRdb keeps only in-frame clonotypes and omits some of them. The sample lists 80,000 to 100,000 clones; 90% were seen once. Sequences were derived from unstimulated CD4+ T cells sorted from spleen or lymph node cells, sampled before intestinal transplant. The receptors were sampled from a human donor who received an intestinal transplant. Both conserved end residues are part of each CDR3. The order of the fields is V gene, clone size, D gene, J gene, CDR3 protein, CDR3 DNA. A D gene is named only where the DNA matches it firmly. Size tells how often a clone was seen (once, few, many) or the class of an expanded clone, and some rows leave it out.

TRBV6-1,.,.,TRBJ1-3,CASSEPGTGNTIYF,TGTGCCAGCAGTGAGCCAGGGACTGGAAACACCATATATTTT
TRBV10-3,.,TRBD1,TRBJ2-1,CAISALTGRIRFF,TGTGCCATCAGTGCGCTGACAGGGCGTATAAGGTTCTTC
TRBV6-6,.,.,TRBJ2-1,CASSSPRTGGNEQFF,TGTGCCAGCAGTTCCCCCCGGACAGGAGGGAATGAGCAGTTCTTC
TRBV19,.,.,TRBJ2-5,CASSRAIQETQYF,TGTGCCAGTAGTAGGGCAATCCAAGAGACCCAGTACTTC
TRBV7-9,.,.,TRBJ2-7,CASSLDEQYF,TGTGCCAGCAGCCTCGACGAGCAGTACTTC
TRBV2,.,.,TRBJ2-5,CASSGGETQYF,TGTGCCAGCAGTGGCGGGGAGACCCAGTACTTC
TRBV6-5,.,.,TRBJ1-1,CASSPDFGGTEAFF,TGTGCCAGCAGTCCCGATTTCGGCGGCACTGAAGCTTTCTTT
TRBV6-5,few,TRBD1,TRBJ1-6,CASSTRDRGHSPLHF,TGTGCCAGCAGTACCAGAGACAGGGGGCACTCACCCCTCCACTTT
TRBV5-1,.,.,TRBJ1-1,CASSYATLSTEAFF,TGCGCCAGCAGCTACGCGACACTGTCCACTGAAGCTTTCTTT
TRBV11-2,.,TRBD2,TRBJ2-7,CASSGAGGEYEQYF,TGTGCCAGCAGTGGGGCGGGGGGGGAATACGAGCAGTACTTC
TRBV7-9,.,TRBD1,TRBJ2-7,CASSPQGQSLSSYEQYF,TGTGCCAGCAGCCCACAGGGACAGAGTCTTAGCTCCTACGAGCAGTACTTC
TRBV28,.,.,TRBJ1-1,CASSGRMNTEAFF,TGTGCCAGCTCGGGGAGAATGAACACTGAAGCTTTCTTT
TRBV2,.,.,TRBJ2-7,CASSPRGALRYEQYF,TGTGCCAGCAGCCCCAGGGGGGCCCTCCGATACGAGCAGTACTTC
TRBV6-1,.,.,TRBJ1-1,CASKLETNTEAFF,TGTGCCAGCAAGTTGGAGACTAACACTGAAGCTTTCTTT
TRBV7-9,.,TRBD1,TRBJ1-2,CASSLGGQGYGYTF,TGTGCCAGCAGCTTAGGGGGACAGGGCTATGGCTACACCTTC